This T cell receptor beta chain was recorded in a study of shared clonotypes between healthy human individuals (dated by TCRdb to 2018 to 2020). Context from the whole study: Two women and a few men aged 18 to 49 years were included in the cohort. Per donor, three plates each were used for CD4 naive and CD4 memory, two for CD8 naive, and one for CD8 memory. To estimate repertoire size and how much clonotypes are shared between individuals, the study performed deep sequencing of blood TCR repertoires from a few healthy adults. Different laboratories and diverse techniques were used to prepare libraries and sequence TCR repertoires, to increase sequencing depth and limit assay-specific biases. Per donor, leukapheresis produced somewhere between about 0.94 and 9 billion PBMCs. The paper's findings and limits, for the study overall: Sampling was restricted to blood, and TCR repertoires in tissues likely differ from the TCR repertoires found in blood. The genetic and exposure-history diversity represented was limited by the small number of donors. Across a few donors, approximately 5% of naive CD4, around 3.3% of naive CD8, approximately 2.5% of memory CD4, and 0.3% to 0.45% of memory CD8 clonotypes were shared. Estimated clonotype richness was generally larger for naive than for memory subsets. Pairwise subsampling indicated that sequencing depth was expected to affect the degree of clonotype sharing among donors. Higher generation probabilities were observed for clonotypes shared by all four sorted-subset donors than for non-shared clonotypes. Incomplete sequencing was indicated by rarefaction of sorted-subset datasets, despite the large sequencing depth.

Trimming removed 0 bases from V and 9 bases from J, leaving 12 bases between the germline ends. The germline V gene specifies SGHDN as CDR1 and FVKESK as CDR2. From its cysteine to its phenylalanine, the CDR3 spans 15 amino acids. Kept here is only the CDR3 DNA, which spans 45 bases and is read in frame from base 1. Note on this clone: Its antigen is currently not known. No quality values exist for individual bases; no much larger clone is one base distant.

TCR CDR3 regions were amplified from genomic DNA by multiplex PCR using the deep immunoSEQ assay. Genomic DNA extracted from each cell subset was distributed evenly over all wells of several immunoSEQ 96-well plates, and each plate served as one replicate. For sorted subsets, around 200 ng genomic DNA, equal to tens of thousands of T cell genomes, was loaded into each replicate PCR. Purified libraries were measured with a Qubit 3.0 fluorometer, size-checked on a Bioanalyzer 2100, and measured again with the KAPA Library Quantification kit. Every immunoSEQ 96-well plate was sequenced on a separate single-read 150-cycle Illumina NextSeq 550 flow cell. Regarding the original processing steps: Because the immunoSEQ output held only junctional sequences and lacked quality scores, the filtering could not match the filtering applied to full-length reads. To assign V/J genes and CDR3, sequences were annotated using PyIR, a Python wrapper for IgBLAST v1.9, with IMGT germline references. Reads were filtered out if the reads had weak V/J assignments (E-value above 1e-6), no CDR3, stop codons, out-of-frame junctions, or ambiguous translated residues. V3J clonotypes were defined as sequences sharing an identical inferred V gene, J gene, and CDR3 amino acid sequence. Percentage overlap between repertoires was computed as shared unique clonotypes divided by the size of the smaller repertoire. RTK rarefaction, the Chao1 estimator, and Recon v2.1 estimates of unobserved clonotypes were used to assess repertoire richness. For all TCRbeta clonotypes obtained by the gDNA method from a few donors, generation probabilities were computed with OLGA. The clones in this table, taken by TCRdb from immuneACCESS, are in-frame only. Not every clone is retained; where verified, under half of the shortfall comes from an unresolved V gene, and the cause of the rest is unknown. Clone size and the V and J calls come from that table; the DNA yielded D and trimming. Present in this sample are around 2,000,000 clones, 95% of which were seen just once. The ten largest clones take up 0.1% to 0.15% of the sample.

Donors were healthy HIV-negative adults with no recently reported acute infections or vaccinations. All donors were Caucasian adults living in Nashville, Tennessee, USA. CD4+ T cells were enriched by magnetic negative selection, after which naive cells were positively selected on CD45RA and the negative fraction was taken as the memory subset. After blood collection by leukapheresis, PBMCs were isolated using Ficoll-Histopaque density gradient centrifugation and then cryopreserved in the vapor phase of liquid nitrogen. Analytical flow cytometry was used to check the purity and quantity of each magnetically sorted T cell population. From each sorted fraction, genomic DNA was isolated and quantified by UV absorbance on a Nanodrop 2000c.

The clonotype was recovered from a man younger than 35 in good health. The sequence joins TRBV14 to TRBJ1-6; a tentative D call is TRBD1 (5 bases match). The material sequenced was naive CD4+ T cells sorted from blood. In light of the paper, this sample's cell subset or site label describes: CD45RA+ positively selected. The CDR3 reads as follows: CASSQEGRGSSPLHF. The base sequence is TGTGCCAGCAGCCAAGAGGGACGGGGTTCTTCACCCCTCCACTTT.